The T cell receptor (beta chain) described here comes from a study of cytomegalovirus exposure and HLA in healthy donors. In the case of this clone: Its matching antigen is unknown.

General study points: An observed cluster of highly shared sequence variants was recorded as a likely sequencing artifact.

The PCR had 60 Vbeta and 13 Jbeta primers. Method: immunoSEQ multiplex PCR; TCRdb's copy keeps in-frame clones and lacks some. Here the sample spans around 150,000 clones, about 81% being singletons. Trimming cost V 2 bases and J 6 bases; bases outside gene matches: 8. The CDR3 is 16 amino acids. CDR1 SGDLS and CDR2 YYNGEE come from the germline V gene. Sequencing used PBMCs. The sequence came from a girl aged 10 to 17 in good health and CMV-seropositive. This rearrangement joins TRBV9 to TRBJ2-1; 10 bases line up with TRBD2. CDR3 residues: CASSVYRASGSNEQFF. The CDR3 DNA sequence: TGTGCCAGCAGCGTGTATCGGGCTAGCGGGAGCAATGAGCAGTTCTTC. The full variable domain, with the rest looked up from reference TRBV9 and TRBJ2-1, is DSGVTQTPKHLITATGQRVTLRCSPRSGDLSVYWYQQSLDQGLQFLIQYYNGEERAKGNILERFSAQQFPDLHSELNLSSLELGDSALYFCASSVYRASGSNEQFFGPGTRLTVL.